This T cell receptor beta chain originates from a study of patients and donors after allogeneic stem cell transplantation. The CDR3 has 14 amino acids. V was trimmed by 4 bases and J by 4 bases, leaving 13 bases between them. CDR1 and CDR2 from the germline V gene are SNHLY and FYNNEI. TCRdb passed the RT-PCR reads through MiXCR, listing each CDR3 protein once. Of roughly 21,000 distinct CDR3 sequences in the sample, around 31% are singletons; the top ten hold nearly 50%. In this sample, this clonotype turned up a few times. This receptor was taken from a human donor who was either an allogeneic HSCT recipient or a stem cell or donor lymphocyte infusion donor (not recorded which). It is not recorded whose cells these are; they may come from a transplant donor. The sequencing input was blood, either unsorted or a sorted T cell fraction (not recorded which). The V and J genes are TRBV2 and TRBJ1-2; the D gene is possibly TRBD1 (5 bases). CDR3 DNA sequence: TGTGCCAGCAGTGGCCGGCAGGGCGGCTATGGCTACACCTTC. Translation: CASSGRQGGYGYTF.